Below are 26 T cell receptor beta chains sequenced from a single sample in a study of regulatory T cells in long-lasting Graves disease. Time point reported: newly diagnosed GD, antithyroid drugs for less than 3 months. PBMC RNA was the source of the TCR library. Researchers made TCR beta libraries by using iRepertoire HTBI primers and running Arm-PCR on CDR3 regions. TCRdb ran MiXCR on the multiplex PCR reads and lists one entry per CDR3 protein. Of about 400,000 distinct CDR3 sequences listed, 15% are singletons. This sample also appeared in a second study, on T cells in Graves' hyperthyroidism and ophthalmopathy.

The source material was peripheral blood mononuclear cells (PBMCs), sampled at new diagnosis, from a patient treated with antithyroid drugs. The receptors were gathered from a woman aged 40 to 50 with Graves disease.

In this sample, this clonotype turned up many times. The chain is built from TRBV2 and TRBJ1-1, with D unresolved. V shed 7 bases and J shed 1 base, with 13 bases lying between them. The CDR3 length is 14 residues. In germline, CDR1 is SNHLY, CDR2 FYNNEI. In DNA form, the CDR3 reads TGTGCCAGCAAACTAGGAAACCCGAACACTGAAGCTTTCTTT. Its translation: CASKLGNPNTEAFF.

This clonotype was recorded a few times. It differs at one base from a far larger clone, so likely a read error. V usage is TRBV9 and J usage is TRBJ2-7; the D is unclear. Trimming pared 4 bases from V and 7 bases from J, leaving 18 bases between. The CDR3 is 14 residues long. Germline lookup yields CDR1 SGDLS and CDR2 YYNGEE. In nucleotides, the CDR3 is TGTGCCAGCAGCTCTTCGGATCTGGGCAATGAGCAGTACTTC. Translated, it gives CASSSSDLGNEQYF. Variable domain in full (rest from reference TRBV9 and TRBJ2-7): DSGVTQTPKHLITATGQRVTLRCSPRSGDLSVYWYQQSLDQGLQFLIQYYNGEERAKGNILERFSAQQFPDLHSELNLSSLELGDSALYFCASSSSDLGNEQYFGPGTRLTVT.

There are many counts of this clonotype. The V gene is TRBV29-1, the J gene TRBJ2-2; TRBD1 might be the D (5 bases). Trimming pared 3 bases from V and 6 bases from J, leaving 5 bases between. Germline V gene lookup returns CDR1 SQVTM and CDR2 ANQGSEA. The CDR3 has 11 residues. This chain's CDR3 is CSVDRAGELFF. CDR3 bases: TGCAGCGTTGACAGGGCCGGGGAGCTGTTTTTT.

Here the CDR3 reads CSARDPLDKREQYF. The CDR3 region has the DNA TGCAGTGCTAGAGATCCGCTAGATAAACGCGAGCAGTACTTC. The rearrangement joins TRBV20-1 to TRBJ2-7; D is undetermined. Looked up from germline, CDR1 is DFQATT and CDR2 is SNEGSKA (reference sequence). Trimming took 0 bases from V and 6 from J, leaving 15 bases between them. The CDR3 is made up of 14 amino acids.

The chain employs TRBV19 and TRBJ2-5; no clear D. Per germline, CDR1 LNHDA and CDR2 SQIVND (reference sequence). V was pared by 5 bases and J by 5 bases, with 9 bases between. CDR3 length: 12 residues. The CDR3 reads CASSSTTETQYF. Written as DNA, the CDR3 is TGTGCCAGTAGTTCAACTACGGAGACCCAGTACTTC.

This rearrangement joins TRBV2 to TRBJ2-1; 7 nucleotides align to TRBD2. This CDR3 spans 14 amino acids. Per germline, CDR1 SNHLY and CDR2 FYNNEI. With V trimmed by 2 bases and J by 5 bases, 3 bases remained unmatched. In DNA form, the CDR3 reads TGTGCCAGCAGTGAAACTAGCGCCAACAATGAGCAGTTCTTC. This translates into CASSETSANNEQFF.

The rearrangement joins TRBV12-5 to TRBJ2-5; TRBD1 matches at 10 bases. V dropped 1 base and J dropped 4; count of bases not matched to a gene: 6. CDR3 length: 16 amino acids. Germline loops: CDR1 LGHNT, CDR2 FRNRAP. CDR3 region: CASGLATGTGVETQYF. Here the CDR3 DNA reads TGTGCTAGTGGTTTGGCCACCGGGACAGGGGTAGAGACCCAGTACTTC.

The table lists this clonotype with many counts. The CDR3 region has the DNA TGTGCCAGCAGCCCGACGTGGGACCTCCGAAAGGTGTACGAGCAGTACTTC. The encoded protein is CASSPTWDLRKVYEQYF. The chain couples TRBV14 to TRBJ2-7; D could derive from TRBD1 or TRBD2 (5 bases each). Trimming took off 4 bases at V and 4 bases at J, with 23 bases between the two ends. The germline gives CDR1 SGHDN, CDR2 FVKESK. The CDR3 runs 17 residues.

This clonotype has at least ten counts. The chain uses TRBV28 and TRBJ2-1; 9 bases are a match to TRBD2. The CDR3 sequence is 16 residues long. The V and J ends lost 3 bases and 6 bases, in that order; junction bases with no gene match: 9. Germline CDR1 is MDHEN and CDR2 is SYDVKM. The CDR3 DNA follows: TGTGCCAGCAGTTTGTTTGGGGCGGGAGGGGGCAATGAGCAGTTCTTC. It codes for CASSLFGAGGGNEQFF.

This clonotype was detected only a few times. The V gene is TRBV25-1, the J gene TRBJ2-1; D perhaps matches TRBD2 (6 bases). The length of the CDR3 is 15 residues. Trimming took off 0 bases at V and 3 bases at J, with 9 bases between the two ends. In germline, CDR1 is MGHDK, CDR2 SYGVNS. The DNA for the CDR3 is TGTGCCAGCAGTGAATATCACGGGAGCTACAATGAGCAGTTCTTC. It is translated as CASSEYHGSYNEQFF.

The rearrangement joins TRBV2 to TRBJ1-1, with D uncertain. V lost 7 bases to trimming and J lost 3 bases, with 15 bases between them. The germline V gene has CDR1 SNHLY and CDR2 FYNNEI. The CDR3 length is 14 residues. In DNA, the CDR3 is TGTGCCAGCACCCTTCATCGAGTCGACACTGAAGCTTTCTTT. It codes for CASTLHRVDTEAFF.

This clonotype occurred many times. CDR3 sequence reads: CASRSGGYEQYF. CDR3 nucleotides: TGTGCCAGCAGAAGCGGTGGGTACGAGCAGTACTTC. This sequence joins TRBV28 and TRBJ2-7; TRBD2 might be the D (5 bases). In germline, CDR1 is MDHEN, CDR2 SYDVKM. V lost 6 bases, J lost 4 bases, and 10 bases lay in between. CDR3 size: 12 residues.

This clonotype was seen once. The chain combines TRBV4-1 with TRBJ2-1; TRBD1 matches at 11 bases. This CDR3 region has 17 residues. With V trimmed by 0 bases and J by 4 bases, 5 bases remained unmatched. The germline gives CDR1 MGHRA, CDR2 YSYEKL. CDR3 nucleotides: TGCGCCAGCAGCCAAGATTTGGGGACAGGGGGTTACAATGAGCAGTTCTTC. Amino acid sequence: CASSQDLGTGGYNEQFF.

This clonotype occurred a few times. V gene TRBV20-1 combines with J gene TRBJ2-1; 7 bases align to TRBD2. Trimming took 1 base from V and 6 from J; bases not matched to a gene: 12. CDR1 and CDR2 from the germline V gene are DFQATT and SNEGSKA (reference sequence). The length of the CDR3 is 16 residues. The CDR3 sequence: CSARGARAWEGNEQFF. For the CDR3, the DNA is TGCAGTGCTAGAGGTGCCAGGGCGTGGGAGGGCAATGAGCAGTTCTTC.

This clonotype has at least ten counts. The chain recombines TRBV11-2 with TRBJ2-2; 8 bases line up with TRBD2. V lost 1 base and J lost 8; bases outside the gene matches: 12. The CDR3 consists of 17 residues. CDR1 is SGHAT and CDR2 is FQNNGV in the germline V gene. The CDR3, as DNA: TGTGCCAGCAGCTTAGGGGGAGCGGGAGTGCTCGGAGGGGAGCTGTTTTTT. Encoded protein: CASSLGGAGVLGGELFF.

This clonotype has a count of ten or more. In DNA form, the CDR3 reads TGTGCCAGCAGTTTGCGGACAGGTGATAATTCACCCCTCCACTTT. This translates into CASSLRTGDNSPLHF. The V and J genes are TRBV12-3 or TRBV12-4 and TRBJ1-6; 7 bases are shared with TRBD1. CDR3 length: 15 residues. V shed 3 bases, J shed 5 bases, and the junction held 4 bases outside the gene matches.

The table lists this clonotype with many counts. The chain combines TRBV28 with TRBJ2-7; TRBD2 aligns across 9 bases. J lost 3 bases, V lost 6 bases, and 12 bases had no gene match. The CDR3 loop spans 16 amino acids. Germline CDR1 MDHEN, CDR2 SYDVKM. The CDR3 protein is CASRGASGKRDYEQYF. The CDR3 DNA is TGTGCCAGCAGGGGGGCTAGCGGGAAAAGGGACTACGAGCAGTACTTC.

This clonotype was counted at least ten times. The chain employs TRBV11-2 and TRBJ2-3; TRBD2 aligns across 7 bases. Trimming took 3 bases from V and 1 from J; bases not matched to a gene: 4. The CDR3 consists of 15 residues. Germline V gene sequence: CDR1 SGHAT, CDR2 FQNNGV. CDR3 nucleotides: TGTGCCAGCAGCTTGGCGGGAGCGGGCACAGATACGCAGTATTTT. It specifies CASSLAGAGTDTQYF.

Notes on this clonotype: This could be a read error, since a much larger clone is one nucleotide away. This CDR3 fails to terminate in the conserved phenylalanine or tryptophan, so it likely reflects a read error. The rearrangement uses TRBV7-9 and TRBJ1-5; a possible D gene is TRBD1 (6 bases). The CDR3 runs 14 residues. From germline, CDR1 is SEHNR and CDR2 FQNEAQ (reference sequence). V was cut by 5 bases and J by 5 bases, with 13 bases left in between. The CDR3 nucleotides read TGTGCCAGCAGCCGAGGACAGTCCGATCAGCCCCAGCATCTT. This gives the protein CASSRGQSDQPQHL.

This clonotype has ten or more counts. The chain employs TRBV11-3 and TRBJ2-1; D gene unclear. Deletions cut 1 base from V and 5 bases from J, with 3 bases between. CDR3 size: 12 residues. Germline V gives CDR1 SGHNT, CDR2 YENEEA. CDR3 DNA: TGTGCCAGCAGCTTAGTGGACAATGAGCAGTTCTTC. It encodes CASSLVDNEQFF. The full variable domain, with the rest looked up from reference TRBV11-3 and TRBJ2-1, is EAGVVQSPRYKIIEKKQPVAFWCNPISGHNTLYWYLQNLGQGPELLIRYENEEAVDDSQLPKDRFSAERLKGVDSTLKIQPAELGDSAVYLCASSLVDNEQFFGPGTRLTVL.

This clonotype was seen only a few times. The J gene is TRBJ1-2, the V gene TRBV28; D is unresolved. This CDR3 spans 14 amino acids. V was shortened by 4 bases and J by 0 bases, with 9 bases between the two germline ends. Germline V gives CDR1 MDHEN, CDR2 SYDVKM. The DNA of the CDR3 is TGTGCCAGCAGTTCACGGGAAGCTAACTATGGCTACACCTTC. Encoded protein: CASSSREANYGYTF.

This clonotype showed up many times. The DNA of the CDR3 is TGTGCCAGCAGTTTCTCCCAGGGATACGGGGGTCAGCCCCAGCATTTT. This gives the protein CASSFSQGYGGQPQHF. The chain is built from TRBV28 and TRBJ1-5; possible D gene TRBD1, 5 bases. This CDR3 comprises 16 residues. Germline CDR1 and CDR2: MDHEN and SYDVKM. Trimming took off 3 bases at V and 6 bases at J, with 18 bases between the two ends.

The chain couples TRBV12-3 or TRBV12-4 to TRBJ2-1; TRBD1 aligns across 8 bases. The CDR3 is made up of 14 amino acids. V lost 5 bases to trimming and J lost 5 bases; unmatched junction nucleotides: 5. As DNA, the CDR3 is TGTGCCAGCAGTCCCGGGACAGGTCACAATGAGCAGTTCTTC. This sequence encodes CASSPGTGHNEQFF.

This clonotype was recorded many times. The CDR3 sequence: CSASQGGRNQPQHF. The CDR3 region has the DNA TGCAGTGCTAGCCAGGGTGGGCGCAATCAGCCCCAGCATTTT. This rearrangement joins TRBV20-1 to TRBJ1-5, with D possibly matching TRBD1 (5 bases). Germline V lookup: CDR1 DFQATT, CDR2 SNEGSKA (reference sequence). The CDR3 is made up of 14 amino acids. Between the trimmed V and J ends, which lost 3 bases and 2 bases, there was a span of 11 bases.

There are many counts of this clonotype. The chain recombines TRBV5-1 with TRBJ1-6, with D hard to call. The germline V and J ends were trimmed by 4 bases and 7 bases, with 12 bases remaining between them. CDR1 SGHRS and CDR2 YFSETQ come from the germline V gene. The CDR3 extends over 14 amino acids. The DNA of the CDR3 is TGCGCCAGCAGCAGGCAGGCAGAGAATTCACCCCTCCACTTT. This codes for CASSRQAENSPLHF.

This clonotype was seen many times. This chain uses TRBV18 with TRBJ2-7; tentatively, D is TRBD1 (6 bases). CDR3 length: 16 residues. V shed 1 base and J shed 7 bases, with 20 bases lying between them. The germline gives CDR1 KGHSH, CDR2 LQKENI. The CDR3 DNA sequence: TGTGCCAGCTCACCACAGGCTCCCGGGACACAGAAAGAGCAGTACTTC. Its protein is CASSPQAPGTQKEQYF.